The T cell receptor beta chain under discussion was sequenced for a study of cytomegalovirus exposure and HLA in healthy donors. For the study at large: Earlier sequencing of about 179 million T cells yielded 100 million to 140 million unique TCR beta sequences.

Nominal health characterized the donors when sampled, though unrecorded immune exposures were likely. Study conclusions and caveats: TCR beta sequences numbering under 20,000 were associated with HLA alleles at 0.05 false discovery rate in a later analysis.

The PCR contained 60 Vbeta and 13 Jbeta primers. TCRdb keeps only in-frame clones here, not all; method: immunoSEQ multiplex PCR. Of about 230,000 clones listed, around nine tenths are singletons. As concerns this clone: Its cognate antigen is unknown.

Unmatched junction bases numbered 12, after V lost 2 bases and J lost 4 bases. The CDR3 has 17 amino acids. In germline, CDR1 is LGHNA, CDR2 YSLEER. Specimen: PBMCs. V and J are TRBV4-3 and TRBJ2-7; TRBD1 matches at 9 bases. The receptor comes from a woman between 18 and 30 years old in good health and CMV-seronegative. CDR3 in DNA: TGCGCCAGCAGCCAAACGCCGGCGGGGACAGGGAGTTACGAGCAGTACTTC. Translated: CASSQTPAGTGSYEQYF.